Below, 25 T cell receptor beta chains from the same sample are listed, as sequenced in a study of control samples from healthy donors and cancer patients. TCRdb's copy holds only in-frame clones and misses some; the assay was immunoSEQ multiplex PCR. This repertoire shows about 120,000 clones, approximately 90% found once; its top ten account for 1.1%. The sequencing sample was made of PBMCs. These receptors all stem from a woman aged 50 to 60 with colorectal cancer.

As for this clone: One junction end disagrees with the germline gene, perhaps due to a read error. This chain links TRBV9 with TRBJ1-6; D unclear. Germline assignment: CDR1 SGDLS and CDR2 YYNGEE. The CDR3 is 12 residues long. CDR3 protein: CASSSHNSPLHF. As DNA, the CDR3 is TGTGCCAGCAGCTCCCATAATTCACCCCTCCACTTT. The entire variable domain, with the rest obtained from reference TRBV9 and TRBJ1-6, is as follows: DSGVTQTPKHLITATGQRVTLRCSPRSGDLSVYWYQQSLDQGLQFLIQYYNGEERAKGNILERFSAQQFPDLHSELNLSSLELGDSALYFCASSSHNSPLHFGNGTRLTVT.

The CDR3, as DNA: TGTGCCAGCAGCGTCACAGGGGGGATAGCCAAAAACATTCAGTACTTC. This codes for CASSVTGGIAKNIQYF. V usage is TRBV11-2 and J usage is TRBJ2-4; 8 bases are a match to TRBD1. V trimming: 5 bases; J trimming: 0 bases; junction bases outside the gene matches: 6. There are 16 residues in the CDR3. Germline V gene sequence: CDR1 SGHAT, CDR2 FQNNGV.

The chain uses TRBV11-2 and TRBJ2-2, with D hard to call. Germline V gene lookup returns CDR1 SGHAT and CDR2 FQNNGV. With 6 bases removed from V and 0 bases from J, the gap between germline ends came to 17 bases. The CDR3 totals 17 residues. CDR3 loop: CASSRSLTVANTGELFF. DNA of the CDR3: TGTGCCAGCAGTCGTTCACTCACGGTAGCGAACACCGGGGAGCTGTTTTTT. Variable domain in full (rest from reference TRBV11-2 and TRBJ2-2): EAGVAQSPRYKIIEKRQSVAFWCNPISGHATLYWYQQILGQGPKLLIQFQNNGVVDDSQLPKDRFSAERLKGVDSTLKIQPAKLEDSAVYLCASSRSLTVANTGELFFGEGSRLTVL.

A single count supports this clone. This chain uses TRBV19 with TRBJ2-5; D possibly uses TRBD1 or TRBD2 (5 bases each). From germline, CDR1 is LNHDA and CDR2 SQIVND (reference sequence). Trimming pared 1 base from V and 5 bases from J, leaving 8 bases between. The CDR3 is made up of 13 amino acids. The CDR3 DNA follows: TGTGCCAGTAGTATAGTCGGGGCGGAGACCCAGTACTTC. It encodes CASSIVGAETQYF.

This chain links TRBV29-1 with TRBJ2-5, with 10 bases matching TRBD1. Unmatched junction bases numbered 4, after V lost 7 bases and J lost 5 bases. In germline, CDR1 is SQVTM, CDR2 ANQGSEA. This CDR3 has 12 residues. This CDR3 is CSGGQGVETQYF. CDR3 DNA sequence: TGCAGCGGTGGACAGGGGGTGGAGACCCAGTACTTC.

The V and J genes are TRBV29-1 and TRBJ2-1, with D unclear. Looked up from germline, CDR1 is SQVTM and CDR2 is ANQGSEA. The V end was cut by 7 bases, the J end by 3 bases, with 7 bases between. The CDR3 is 11 amino acids. CDR3 loop: CSATHYNEQFF. The CDR3 nucleotides are TGCAGCGCCACCCACTACAATGAGCAGTTCTTC.

This clone is a singleton in its sample. The gene calls are TRBV3-1 (or the pseudogene TRBV3-2) and TRBJ2-3; 10 positions agree with TRBD2. Losses at the gene ends were 0 bases for V and 3 bases for J; bases not matched to a gene: 6. The germline CDR1 and CDR2 sequences are LGHDT and YNNKEL (reference sequence). The CDR3 has 17 residues. CDR3 DNA sequence: TGTGCCAGCAGCCAAGAGCTAGCGGGAGAGTTAACAGATACGCAGTATTTT. It yields the protein CASSQELAGELTDTQYF.

V and J are TRBV27 and TRBJ2-1; no clear D. The ends were cut back, 2 bases at V and 14 bases at J, with 10 bases in the middle. Germline assignment: CDR1 MNHEY and CDR2 SMNVEV (reference sequence). CDR3 size: 11 residues. DNA for the CDR3: TGTGCCAGCAGTTTAGACGGCAGCGAGTTCTTC. Residues: CASSLDGSEFF.

This clone was found a few times. This chain uses TRBV30 with TRBJ1-1; D is ambiguous. The germline gives CDR1 GTSNPN, CDR2 SVGIG (reference sequence). CDR3 length equals 14 residues. The germline V and J ends were trimmed by 3 bases and 4 bases, with 15 bases remaining between them. The chain's CDR3 is CAWRVPGVRTEAFF. For the CDR3, the DNA is TGTGCCTGGAGAGTGCCAGGTGTACGCACTGAAGCTTTCTTT.

With regard to this clone: The sample has other DNA sequences that encode this CDR3 too. The V gene is TRBV19, the J gene TRBJ1-5; 10 nucleotides line up with TRBD1. There are 13 residues in the CDR3. Germline V CDR1 and CDR2: LNHDA, SQIVND (reference sequence). The junction had 2 bases not matched to a gene; V was cut back by 8 bases and J by 4 bases. CDR3 region: CASRDRGNQPQHF. CDR3 DNA: TGTGCCAGTCGGGACAGGGGTAATCAGCCCCAGCATTTT.

The V call is TRBV5-1, the J call TRBJ2-7, with a weak D call TRBD2 (6 bases). The CDR3 has 14 amino acids. The V gene's germline CDR1 is SGHRS and CDR2 YFSETQ. V lost 1 base and J lost 2, with 10 bases in between. Here the CDR3 reads CASSLTGLTYEQYF. In nucleotides, the CDR3 is TGCGCCAGCAGCTTGACGGGACTCACCTACGAGCAGTACTTC.

This sequence joins TRBV19 and TRBJ1-3; D gene uncertain. The CDR3 totals 15 residues. From germline, CDR1 is LNHDA and CDR2 SQIVND (reference sequence). Deletions cut 5 bases from V and 0 bases from J, with 11 bases between. The CDR3 reads CASSSGSSSGNTIYF. The CDR3 DNA reads as TGTGCCAGTAGTTCCGGCTCGAGCTCTGGAAACACCATATATTTT.

The V call is TRBV5-1, the J call TRBJ2-1, with 7 bases fitting TRBD2. This CDR3 has 17 amino acids. V lost 0 bases and J lost 6; bases outside the gene matches: 12. The germline V gene encodes CDR1 SGHRS and CDR2 YFSETQ. CDR3 nucleotide sequence: TGCGCCAGCAGCTTGGGAGGCGACGGGAGGAGGGGCAATGAGCAGTTCTTC. Its translation is CASSLGGDGRRGNEQFF.

The sample holds one count of this clone. The CDR3, as DNA: TGTGCCAGCAGCGTAGGCGTAGCGGCGAGCACAGATACGCAGTATTTT. It encodes CASSVGVAASTDTQYF. V and J are TRBV9 and TRBJ2-3; D might be TRBD2 (6 bases). Germline V CDR1 and CDR2: SGDLS, YYNGEE. V gave up 0 bases and J gave up 0 bases, with 11 bases separating them. The CDR3 is made up of 16 amino acids. Looking up the rest from reference TRBV9 and TRBJ2-3 gives the full variable domain: DSGVTQTPKHLITATGQRVTLRCSPRSGDLSVYWYQQSLDQGLQFLIQYYNGEERAKGNILERFSAQQFPDLHSELNLSSLELGDSALYFCASSVGVAASTDTQYFGPGTRLTVL.

This clone was observed a single time. The chain recombines TRBV27 with TRBJ1-1, with 7 bases aligning to TRBD1. The CDR3 runs to 15 residues. V dropped 4 bases and J dropped 6; count of bases not matched to a gene: 11. Germline V gives CDR1 MNHEY, CDR2 SMNVEV (reference sequence). This chain's CDR3 is CASSSMTGRRAEAFF. The CDR3 nucleotides read TGTGCCAGCAGTTCCATGACAGGGAGGAGGGCTGAAGCTTTCTTT.

With regard to this clone: In the same sample, other DNA sequences code for this CDR3. The V gene is TRBV19, the J gene TRBJ1-1, with D perhaps matching TRBD1 (5 bases). Trimming pared 5 bases from V and 5 bases from J, leaving 12 bases between. This CDR3 region has 13 residues. Germline CDR1 LNHDA, CDR2 SQIVND (reference sequence). The CDR3 nucleotides read TGTGCCAGTAGTCTGACGAGGGGAACTGAAGCTTTCTTT. It specifies CASSLTRGTEAFF.

J is TRBJ2-1 and V is TRBV7-3, with 14 bases fitting TRBD2. J gave up 6 bases and V 0 bases, and 1 base lay outside the gene matches. The CDR3 consists of 16 residues. Looked up from germline, CDR1 is SGHTA and CDR2 is FQGTGA. The DNA for the CDR3 is TGTGCCAGCAGCTTAACTGGACTAGCGGGAGGCAATGAGCAGTTCTTC. The encoded protein is CASSLTGLAGGNEQFF.

The chain links TRBV6-2 or TRBV6-3 to TRBJ2-1; 10 nucleotides align to TRBD2. J gave up 5 bases and V 5 bases, and 9 bases lay outside the gene matches. Germline loops: CDR1 MNHEY, CDR2 SVGEGT. The CDR3 is 16 residues long. CDR3 nucleotides: TGTGCCAGCAGTCCCGGGACTAGCGAGCCCAACAATGAGCAGTTCTTC. It yields the protein CASSPGTSEPNNEQFF.

The rearrangement uses TRBV7-9 and TRBJ2-5; 7 nucleotides agree with TRBD1. V was clipped by 5 bases and J by 0 bases; unmatched bases: 18. Germline CDR1 SEHNR, CDR2 FQNEAQ (reference sequence). This CDR3 comprises 19 residues. The CDR3 region is CASSPGPGTEKKYQETQYF. The CDR3 DNA sequence: TGTGCCAGCAGCCCAGGCCCAGGGACAGAGAAGAAGTACCAAGAGACCCAGTACTTC.

The chain combines TRBV5-1 with TRBJ1-1; D is possibly TRBD1 (6 bases). CDR1 and CDR2 (germline): SGHRS, YFSETQ. Trimming took 3 bases from V and 3 from J, leaving 12 bases between them. CDR3 length: 14 amino acids. CDR3 sequence (DNA): TGCGCCAGCAGCTCCCGGGGGCGGGACACTGAAGCTTTCTTT. Translation gives CASSSRGRDTEAFF.

CDR3 DNA sequence: TGTGCCAGCAGCTCCCTACTGGAAGGCTCACCCCTCCACTTT. As protein: CASSSLLEGSPLHF. This chain uses TRBV5-5 with TRBJ1-6; D is unresolved. The germline V and J ends were trimmed by 3 bases and 10 bases, with 14 bases remaining between them. This CDR3 has 14 amino acids. Germline V gives CDR1 SGHKS, CDR2 YYEKEE (reference sequence).

V and J are TRBV5-1 and TRBJ1-1, with D unclear. Germline V gene sequence: CDR1 SGHRS, CDR2 YFSETQ. There are 13 residues in the CDR3. V dropped 0 bases and J dropped 2 bases, with 5 bases sitting between them. CDR3 residues: CASSLGSNTEAFF. The CDR3 nucleotides are TGCGCCAGCAGCTTGGGTAGTAACACTGAAGCTTTCTTT.

V and J are TRBV24-1 and TRBJ1-1; D ambiguous. Germline V gene sequence: CDR1 KGHDR, CDR2 SFDVKD. The CDR3 totals 15 residues. Trimming pared 6 bases from V and 0 bases from J, leaving 13 bases between. CDR3 nucleotide sequence: TGTGCCACCAGTACGGGCAAGGGTATGAACACTGAAGCTTTCTTT. Translating gives CATSTGKGMNTEAFF.

The chain is built from TRBV28 and TRBJ1-6, with a weak D call TRBD1 (6 bases). CDR3 size: 17 residues. Germline CDR1 reads MDHEN; CDR2 reads SYDVKM. Trimming removed 4 bases from V and 0 bases from J, with 13 bases in between. The CDR3 region has the DNA TGTGCCAGCAGTTCGGAGGGGGTTAGCTCCTATAATTCACCCCTCCACTTT. This codes for CASSSEGVSSYNSPLHF.

The V and J genes are TRBV12-3 or TRBV12-4 and TRBJ2-7; the match to TRBD1 covers 7 bases. Unmatched junction bases numbered 3, after V lost 4 bases and J lost 9 bases. This CDR3 comprises 11 residues. The CDR3 protein is CASSWTGGQYF. CDR3 DNA: TGTGCCAGCAGTTGGACAGGTGGGCAGTACTTC.